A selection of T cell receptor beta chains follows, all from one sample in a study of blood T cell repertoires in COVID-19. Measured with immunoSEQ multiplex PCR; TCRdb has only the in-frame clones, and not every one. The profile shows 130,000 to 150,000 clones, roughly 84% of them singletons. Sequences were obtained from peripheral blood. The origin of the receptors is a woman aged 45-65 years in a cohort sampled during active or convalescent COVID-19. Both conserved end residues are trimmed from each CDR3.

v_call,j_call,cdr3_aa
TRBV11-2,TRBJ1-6,ASSLQTGGGSPLH
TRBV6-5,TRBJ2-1,ASSPWPGQVDEQF
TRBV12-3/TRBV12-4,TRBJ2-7,ASRGSFSYEQY
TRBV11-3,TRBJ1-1,ASSLDGGSSGEAF
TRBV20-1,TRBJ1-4,SASGQTTNEKLF
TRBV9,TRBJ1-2,ASSGGSGYT
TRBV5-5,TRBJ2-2,ASRLAGGSGELF
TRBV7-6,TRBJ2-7,ASSSSIGTGGHEQY
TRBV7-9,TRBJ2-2,ASTLQGAGTGELF
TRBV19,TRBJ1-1,ASSIQGRTNTEAF
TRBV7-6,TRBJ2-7,ASSLAPTGQGNEQY
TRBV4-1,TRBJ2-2,ASSLVTGVSRELF
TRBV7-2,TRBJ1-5,ASSAYGTGFGNQPQH
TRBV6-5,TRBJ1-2,ASSKTGGTYGYT
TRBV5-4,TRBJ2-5,ASSLAFSGGGETQY
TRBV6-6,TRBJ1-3,ASSSISSGNTIY
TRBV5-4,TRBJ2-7,ASSLSLRGGNIEQY
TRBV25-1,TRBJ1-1,ASSDGRRMNTEAF
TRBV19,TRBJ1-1,ASRNRDRTEAF
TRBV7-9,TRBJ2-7,ASSLSGGNTYEQY
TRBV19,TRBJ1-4,ASSIPAGVANEKLF
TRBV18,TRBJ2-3,ASSRDRDTDTQY
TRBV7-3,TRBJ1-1,ASSLGGENTEAF
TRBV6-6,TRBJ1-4,ASRPGQGASNEKLF
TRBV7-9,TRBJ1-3,ASSFRQGGLDTIY
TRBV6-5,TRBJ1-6,ASSYVTGRNSPLH
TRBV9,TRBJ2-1,ASSDGLAVYNEQF